Below, 25 T cell receptor beta chains from the same sample are listed, as sequenced in a study of blood T cell repertoires in COVID-19. Some clones are missing from TCRdb's copy, which holds only in-frame ones; the method was immunoSEQ multiplex PCR. The sample includes more than 12,000 clones, more than 80% of them seen just once. Sequences were obtained from peripheral blood. Source of these receptors: a human donor in a cohort sampled during active COVID-19.

The CDR3 sequence is CASVRSSGSSEQFF. For the CDR3, the DNA is TGTGCCAGCGTAAGGTCTAGCGGGAGTTCTGAGCAGTTCTTC. The chain has TRBV7-9 and TRBJ2-1; 10 bases match TRBD2. This CDR3 comprises 14 residues. Per the germline V gene, CDR1 is SEHNR and CDR2 is FQNEAQ (reference sequence). V trimming: 8 bases; J trimming: 9 bases; junction bases outside the gene matches: 10.

CDR3 amino acids: CASSTLTDFKGNTIYF. The CDR3 DNA reads TGTGCCAGCAGCACCCTGACAGATTTTAAAGGAAACACCATATATTTT. V and J are TRBV5-5 and TRBJ1-3; D might be TRBD1 (5 bases). Per the germline V gene, CDR1 is SGHKS and CDR2 is YYEKEE (reference sequence). Trimming cost V 4 bases and J 4 bases, with 18 bases left between them. This CDR3 comprises 16 residues.

V is TRBV30 and J is TRBJ2-3; TRBD2 aligns across 10 bases. The CDR3 is 14 amino acids. V lost 5 bases and J lost 8; bases outside the gene matches: 10. Per germline, CDR1 GTSNPN and CDR2 SVGIG (reference sequence). The CDR3 sequence: CAWGRTSGDSTQYF. CDR3 DNA: TGTGCCTGGGGACGGACTAGCGGAGACAGTACGCAGTATTTT.

This clone was seen a handful of times. V and J are TRBV20-1 and TRBJ2-7, with TRBD2 matching over 9 bases. This CDR3 spans 13 amino acids. With 3 bases clipped from V and 3 bases from J, the junction kept 3 bases outside the gene matches. Germline CDR1 and CDR2: DFQATT and SNEGSKA (reference sequence). DNA for the CDR3: TGCAGTGCTAGTATACTAGCGGGCTACGAGCAGTACTTC. It translates to CSASILAGYEQYF.

This chain joins TRBV5-1 and TRBJ2-2, with 7 positions matching TRBD2. Germline V lookup: CDR1 SGHRS, CDR2 YFSETQ. V lost 0 bases, J lost 5 bases, and 1 base stayed unmatched. This CDR3 is built from 14 residues. The CDR3 sequence: CASSLGDYTGELFF. The CDR3 nucleotides read TGCGCCAGCAGCTTGGGGGACTATACCGGGGAGCTGTTTTTT.

The chain is built from TRBV6-5 and TRBJ1-2, with unresolved D. Trimming took off 5 bases at V and 0 bases at J, with 7 bases between the two ends. This CDR3 contains 13 residues. Germline V gene data show CDR1 as MNHEY and CDR2 as SVGAGI. The DNA for the CDR3 is TGTGCCAGCAGTCGCGTTGCTAACTATGGCTACACCTTC. This codes for CASSRVANYGYTF.

This chain connects TRBV7-2 to TRBJ2-1; 14 bases agree with TRBD2. The V gene's germline CDR1 is SGHTA and CDR2 FQGNSA. The CDR3 loop spans 13 amino acids. The V segment lost 5 bases and the J segment 14 bases; nucleotides outside the gene matches: 5. CDR3 amino acids: CASSLGLAGGKFF. The CDR3 bases are TGTGCCAGCAGCCTAGGACTAGCGGGAGGCAAGTTCTTC.

The V and J genes are TRBV5-1 and TRBJ2-4; 10 bases fit TRBD2. V gave up 1 base and J gave up 7 bases; unmatched junction bases: 2. Germline V gene lookup returns CDR1 SGHRS and CDR2 YFSETQ. CDR3 length: 14 residues. CDR3 in amino acids: CASSLSGGANIQYF. CDR3 nucleotide sequence: TGCGCCAGCAGCTTGAGCGGGGGGGCGAACATTCAGTACTTC.

V is TRBV12-3 or TRBV12-4 and J is TRBJ1-2; no reliable D call. The CDR3 is 13 amino acids. Trimming removed 3 bases at V and 6 bases at J, with 11 bases between. The CDR3 here is CASSFASSNGYTF. The CDR3 region has the DNA TGTGCCAGCAGTTTCGCCAGTAGCAATGGCTACACCTTC.

The chain joins TRBV12-3 or TRBV12-4 to TRBJ1-4; possible D gene TRBD1, 5 bases. CDR3 length: 13 residues. Trimming left V 4 bases short and J 7 bases short, with 10 bases between. As DNA, the CDR3 is TGTGCCAGCAGTTACTCCAGGGCTGAAAAACTGTTTTTT. This sequence encodes CASSYSRAEKLFF.

DNA of the CDR3: TGTGCCAGCAGTTTTGCGGGGACGCTAGGGGGCGAAGGAAGTGGATATGGCTACACCTTC. Translating gives CASSFAGTLGGEGSGYGYTF. The gene calls are TRBV28 and TRBJ1-2, with 7 bases identical to TRBD1. The CDR3 runs to 20 residues. V shed 3 bases, J shed 5 bases, and the junction held 24 bases outside the gene matches. CDR1 and CDR2 (germline): MDHEN, SYDVKM.

V is TRBV7-9 and J is TRBJ2-1; TRBD1 aligns across 12 bases. From germline, CDR1 is SEHNR and CDR2 FQNEAQ (reference sequence). The V gene end was trimmed by 4 bases and the J gene end by 7 bases; junction bases not matched to a gene: 11. The length of the CDR3 is 17 residues. CDR3 sequence (DNA): TGTGCCAGCAGCTCTAGTCCGGGACAGGGGGCGAATAATGAGCAGTTCTTC. Translating gives CASSSSPGQGANNEQFF.

This chain joins TRBV7-8 and TRBJ2-7; 7 positions agree with TRBD1. The germline gives CDR1 SGHVS, CDR2 FQNEAQ. V shed 7 bases, J shed 3 bases, and the junction held 6 bases outside the gene matches. The CDR3 runs 13 residues. The CDR3 reads CASKQGPLYEQYF. The DNA of the CDR3 is TGTGCCAGCAAACAGGGGCCCCTCTACGAGCAGTACTTC.

The chain carries TRBV20-1 and TRBJ2-5; the match to TRBD1 covers 7 bases. This CDR3 region has 14 residues. V lost 3 bases to trimming and J lost 2 bases; unmatched junction nucleotides: 6. Germline V gene lookup returns CDR1 DFQATT and CDR2 SNEGSKA (reference sequence). The CDR3 reads CSASTGAAQETQYF. In nucleotides, the CDR3 is TGCAGTGCTAGTACAGGGGCAGCTCAAGAGACCCAGTACTTC.

This clone was detected only once. The J gene is TRBJ2-5, the V gene TRBV28; the match to TRBD1 covers 8 bases. Trimming removed 10 bases from V and 1 base from J; junction bases left unmatched: 11. Germline CDR1 and CDR2: MDHEN and SYDVKM. This CDR3 comprises 15 residues. The CDR3 DNA follows: TGTGCCATTTCGGACAGGGCCGAAATCCAAGAGACCCAGTACTTC. It encodes CAISDRAEIQETQYF.

The gene calls are TRBV2 and TRBJ1-3; D remains unclear. There are 12 residues in the CDR3. The V end was cut by 7 bases, the J end by 2 bases, with 6 bases between. CDR1 SNHLY and CDR2 FYNNEI come from the germline V gene. CDR3 region: CASIGTGNTIYF. The CDR3, as DNA: TGTGCCAGCATCGGGACTGGAAACACCATATATTTT.

The chain is built from TRBV28 and TRBJ2-1, with 7 bases that match TRBD1. The junction had 6 bases not matched to a gene; V was cut back by 3 bases and J by 7 bases. This CDR3 spans 14 amino acids. CDR1 is MDHEN, CDR2 SYDVKM, per germline. The CDR3 loop is CASSFDRVVNEQFF. In nucleotides, the CDR3 is TGTGCCAGCAGTTTTGACAGGGTGGTGAATGAGCAGTTCTTC.

The V and J genes are TRBV2 and TRBJ1-2, with 9 bases that match TRBD1. V dropped 6 bases and J dropped 8; count of bases not matched to a gene: 13. Germline CDR1 reads SNHLY; CDR2 reads FYNNEI. The CDR3 has 15 residues. The CDR3 sequence is CASRPRDRDLGGYTF. CDR3 coding DNA: TGTGCCAGCAGGCCCCGGGACAGGGATTTGGGGGGCTACACCTTC. The entire variable domain, with the rest obtained from reference TRBV2 and TRBJ1-2, is as follows: EPEVTQTPSHQVTQMGQEVILRCVPISNHLYFYWYRQILGQKVEFLVSFYNNEISEKSEIFDDQFSVERPDGSNFTLKIRSTKLEDSAMYFCASRPRDRDLGGYTFGSGTRLTVV.

J is TRBJ1-1 and V is TRBV19; 9 bases match TRBD1. This CDR3 spans 14 amino acids. V lost 7 bases to trimming and J lost 4 bases; unmatched junction nucleotides: 7. Germline values: CDR1 LNHDA, CDR2 SQIVND (reference sequence). CDR3 DNA sequence: TGTGCCAGTAATAGAGACAGGGGGACCACTGAAGCTTTCTTT. Protein: CASNRDRGTTEAFF.

The chain's CDR3 is CASSLQGDTEAFF. The CDR3 nucleotides are TGCGCCAGCAGCTTGCAGGGGGACACTGAAGCTTTCTTT. The V and J genes are TRBV5-1 and TRBJ1-1, with 7 bases aligning to TRBD1. The trim removed 1 base at V and 3 bases at J, leaving 0 bases unmatched. CDR3 length: 13 amino acids. Germline CDR1 reads SGHRS; CDR2 reads YFSETQ.

The J gene is TRBJ2-5, the V gene TRBV5-6; 7 bases agree with TRBD1. This CDR3 is 15 amino acids long. CDR1 and CDR2 from the germline V gene are SGHDT and YYEEEE. V shed 4 bases and J 1 base; nucleotides not matched to a gene: 7. For the CDR3, the DNA is TGTGCCAGCAGCCCGAGACAGGGTTCCCAAGAGACCCAGTACTTC. This codes for CASSPRQGSQETQYF.

The chain has TRBV6-2 or TRBV6-3 and TRBJ1-1; D gene unclear. The CDR3 length is 13 residues. Trimming left V 6 bases short and J 3 bases short, with 11 bases between. Germline CDR1 and CDR2: MNHEY and SVGEGT. The CDR3 DNA reads TGTGCCAGCAGCCCTGGAGGGTACACTGAAGCTTTCTTT. Translating gives CASSPGGYTEAFF.

A few counts support this clone. The chain joins TRBV7-9 to TRBJ2-7, with D perhaps matching TRBD2 (5 bases). The germline V and J ends were trimmed by 5 bases and 3 bases, with 8 bases remaining between them. CDR1 and CDR2 from the germline V gene are SEHNR and FQNEAQ (reference sequence). The length of the CDR3 is 12 residues. The CDR3 nucleotides are TGTGCCAGCAGCCGGGAAAGCTACGAGCAGTACTTC. Its protein product is CASSRESYEQYF.

This clone is judged medium-sized. CDR3 DNA: TGTGCCAGCAGCCAACGCATCACAGGTTCGGGTGGCTACACCTTC. It specifies CASSQRITGSGGYTF. The chain links TRBV14 to TRBJ1-2; TRBD1 is a possible D gene (5 bases). CDR3 length: 15 amino acids. Germline CDR1 is SGHDN and CDR2 is FVKESK. V was pared by 2 bases and J by 7 bases, with 17 bases between.

The chain has TRBV5-1 and TRBJ1-1; 7 positions agree with TRBD1. The ends lost 7 bases at V and 0 bases at J; junction bases unmatched: 6. This CDR3 is built from 14 residues. CDR1 SGHRS and CDR2 YFSETQ come from the germline V gene. The CDR3 loop reads CASGRQGMNTEAFF. CDR3 sequence (DNA): TGCGCCAGCGGACGACAGGGAATGAACACTGAAGCTTTCTTT.